A single sample gave rise to the 11 T cell receptor beta chains below, sequenced in a study of cytomegalovirus exposure and HLA in healthy donors. Assay: immunoSEQ multiplex PCR; the TCRdb copy retains only in-frame clones and omits some. This sample carries over 250,000 clones, roughly 85% of them seen once, and the ten largest clones take roughly 1%. Sequencing was carried out using PBMCs. All receptors come from a woman aged 18 to 35 in good health and CMV-seronegative.

The rearrangement joins TRBV2 to TRBJ1-6; D may be TRBD1 (5 bases). The V gene lost 6 bases and the J gene lost 1 base, with 10 bases spanning the gap. This CDR3 spans 15 amino acids. Germline CDR1 SNHLY, CDR2 FYNNEI. This chain's CDR3 is CASRVRGSYNSPLHF. The CDR3 coding sequence is TGTGCCAGCAGGGTCCGGGGGTCCTATAATTCACCCCTCCACTTT.

The J gene is TRBJ2-7, the V gene TRBV30, with 9 positions matching TRBD1. This CDR3 has 14 residues. The germline V gene has CDR1 GTSNPN and CDR2 SVGIG (reference sequence). V was pared by 4 bases and J by 4 bases, with 8 bases of the junction left unmatched. The CDR3 protein is CAWNSGQGYYEQYF. The DNA for the CDR3 is TGTGCCTGGAACTCGGGACAGGGTTATTACGAGCAGTACTTC.

The sample holds a few counts of this clone. The chain couples TRBV30 to TRBJ2-7, with no clear D. This CDR3 region has 11 residues. Trimming took off 0 bases at V and 3 bases at J, with 3 bases between the two ends. The V gene's germline CDR1 is GTSNPN and CDR2 SVGIG (reference sequence). The CDR3 nucleotides are TGTGCCTGGAGTGTCGTCTACGAGCAGTACTTC. Encoded protein: CAWSVVYEQYF. Together with reference TRBV30 and TRBJ2-7, the CDR3 gives the full variable domain: SQTIHQWPATLVQPVGSPLSLECTVEGTSNPNLYWYRQAAGRGLQLLFYSVGIGQISSEVPQNLSASRPQDRQFILSSKKLLLSDSGFYLCAWSVVYEQYFGPGTRLTVT.

The chain combines TRBV7-6 with TRBJ1-6, with D uncertain. The germline V and J ends were trimmed by 3 bases and 10 bases, with 10 bases remaining between them. There are 13 residues in the CDR3. The V gene's germline CDR1 is SGHVS and CDR2 FNYEAQ. DNA for the CDR3: TGTGCCAGCAGCTTTGGCCTTTCCTCACCCCTCCACTTT. This codes for CASSFGLSSPLHF.

This clone was counted only a few times. The chain couples TRBV28 to TRBJ2-7; TRBD2 is a possible D gene (5 bases). The V end was cut by 3 bases, the J end by 0 bases, with 6 bases between. The CDR3 covers 13 residues. The V gene's germline CDR1 is MDHEN and CDR2 SYDVKM. CDR3 coding DNA: TGTGCCAGCAGTTTTGGGAGCTCCTACGAGCAGTACTTC. It encodes CASSFGSSYEQYF.

V is TRBV5-5 and J is TRBJ2-1; 8 positions match TRBD1. The CDR3 spans 16 residues. CDR1 is SGHKS, CDR2 YYEKEE, per germline (reference sequence). V was pared by 4 bases and J by 1 base, with 7 bases of the junction left unmatched. The DNA of the CDR3 is TGTGCCAGCAGCACTGGACAGGGTTATTCCTACAATGAGCAGTTCTTC. It encodes CASSTGQGYSYNEQFF.

The rearrangement links TRBV6-5 to TRBJ2-7, with D possibly matching TRBD1 (6 bases). This CDR3 comprises 14 residues. Per germline, CDR1 MNHEY and CDR2 SVGAGI. The ends were cut back, 5 bases at V and 5 bases at J, with 16 bases in the middle. CDR3 DNA: TGTGCCAGCAGTCGCACAGGGCTCTCGCACGAGCAGTACTTC. Residues: CASSRTGLSHEQYF.

V and J are TRBV6-6 and TRBJ1-1, with D perhaps TRBD1 (6 bases). V was trimmed by 6 bases and J by 0 bases, leaving 11 bases between them. Germline V lookup: CDR1 MNHNY, CDR2 SVGAGI (reference sequence). This CDR3 has 14 amino acids. The chain's CDR3 is CASSTRGMNTEAFF. In DNA form, the CDR3 reads TGTGCCAGCAGCACCAGGGGTATGAACACTGAAGCTTTCTTT.

This sequence joins TRBV28 and TRBJ1-3, with D maybe TRBD1 (5 bases). The CDR3 length is 14 residues. Deletions cut 8 bases from V and 0 bases from J, with 11 bases between. The germline V gene has CDR1 MDHEN and CDR2 SYDVKM. The CDR3 nucleotides read TGTGCCAGCCGCACAGGAGTCTCTGGAAACACCATATATTTT. As protein: CASRTGVSGNTIYF.

This clone appeared a single time. The chain carries TRBV6-5 and TRBJ2-1, with D perhaps matching TRBD2 (6 bases). The CDR3 runs to 16 residues. The V and J ends lost 0 bases and 3 bases respectively, with 12 bases between them. From germline, CDR1 is MNHEY and CDR2 SVGAGI. The CDR3 DNA reads as TGTGCCAGCAGTTACTCGGAGGGGTATCGCTACAATGAGCAGTTCTTC. As protein: CASSYSEGYRYNEQFF.

This sequence joins TRBV6-5 and TRBJ1-1; D remains ambiguous. This CDR3 spans 15 amino acids. Trimming removed 3 bases from V and 4 bases from J, with 15 bases in between. Germline CDR1 MNHEY, CDR2 SVGAGI. The chain's CDR3 is CASSYLHLGVTEAFF. The CDR3 nucleotides read TGTGCCAGCAGTTATCTTCACCTGGGCGTCACTGAAGCTTTCTTT.